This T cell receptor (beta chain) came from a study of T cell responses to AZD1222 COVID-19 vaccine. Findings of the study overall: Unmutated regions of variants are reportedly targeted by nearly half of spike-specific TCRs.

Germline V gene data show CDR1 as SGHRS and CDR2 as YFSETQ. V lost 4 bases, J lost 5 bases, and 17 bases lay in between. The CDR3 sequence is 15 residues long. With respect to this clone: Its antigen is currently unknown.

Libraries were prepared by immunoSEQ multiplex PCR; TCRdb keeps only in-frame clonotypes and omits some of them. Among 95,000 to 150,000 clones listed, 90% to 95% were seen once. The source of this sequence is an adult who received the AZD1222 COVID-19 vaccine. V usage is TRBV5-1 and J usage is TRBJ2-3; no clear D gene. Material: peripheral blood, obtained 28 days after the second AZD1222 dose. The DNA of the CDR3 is TGCGCCAGCAGCCGGACCCCGACATTAGGAGATACGCAGTATTTT. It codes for CASSRTPTLGDTQYF.